This T cell receptor (beta chain) originates from a study of PD-1 blockade in classical Hodgkin lymphoma. Worth noting for this clone: What it binds is unknown. A read error may account for a junction end that differs from germline.

Each patient relapsed following autologous stem cell transplantation, and prior brentuximab vedotin exposure differed. The study's findings and limits: Complete responders started with a diversity level that resembled newly diagnosed patients at baseline.

The table came from immunoSEQ multiplex PCR; TCRdb's copy has only in-frame clones and leaves some out. The sample shows about 34,000 clones, less than 85% of them seen only once. The starting material was peripheral blood mononuclear cells (PBMCs), obtained before the second cycle of nivolumab. This receptor was obtained from a human donor with classical Hodgkin lymphoma.

The CDR3 reads CASCLRGADTEAFF. CDR3 sequence (DNA): TGTGCCAGCTGCTTGCGGGGCGCGGACACTGAAGCTTTCTTT. V and J are TRBV5-5 and TRBJ1-1, with D possibly being TRBD1 (5 bases). This CDR3 comprises 14 residues. Per the germline V gene, CDR1 is SGHKS and CDR2 is YYEKEE (reference sequence). Based on the CDR3 plus reference TRBV5-5 and TRBJ1-1, the full variable domain is DAGVTQSPTHLIKTRGQQVTLRCSPISGHKSVSWYQQVLGQGPQFIFQYYEKEERGRGNFPDRFSARQFPNYSSELNVNALLLGDSALYLCASCLRGADTEAFFGQGTRLTVV.